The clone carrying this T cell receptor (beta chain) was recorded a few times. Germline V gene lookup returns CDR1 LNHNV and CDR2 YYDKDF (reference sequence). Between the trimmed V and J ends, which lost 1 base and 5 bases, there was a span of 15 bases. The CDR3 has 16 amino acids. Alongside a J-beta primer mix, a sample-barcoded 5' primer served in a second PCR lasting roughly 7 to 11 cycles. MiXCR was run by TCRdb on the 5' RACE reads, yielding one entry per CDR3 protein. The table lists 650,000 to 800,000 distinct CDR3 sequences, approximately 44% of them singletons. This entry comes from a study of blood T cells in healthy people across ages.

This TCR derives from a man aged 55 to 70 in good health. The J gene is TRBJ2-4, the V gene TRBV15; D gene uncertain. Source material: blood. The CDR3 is CATSRGMARAENIQYF. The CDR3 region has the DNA TGTGCCACCAGCAGAGGGATGGCTAGGGCCGAAAACATTCAGTACTTC.